This T cell receptor (beta chain) stems from a study of shared clonotypes between healthy human individuals (dated by TCRdb to 2019 to 2021). Describing the broader study: The cohort included three men and a couple of women between 18 and 49 years of age. For each donor, three plates each were used for CD4 naive and CD4 memory, two plates were used for CD8 naive, and one plate was used for CD8 memory. To estimate repertoire size and how much clonotype sharing occurs between individuals, the study deeply sequenced the blood TCR repertoires of roughly 5 healthy adults. To increase sequencing depth and limit assay-specific biases, TCR repertoire library preparation and sequencing were carried out by different laboratories using diverse techniques. Leukapheresis yielded between about 0.94 and 8.9 billion PBMCs per donor.

What the authors observed across the whole study: Based on pairwise subsampling, the degree of clonotype sharing among donors was expected to be affected by sequencing depth. Across a handful of donors, about 4.5% of naive CD4, roughly 3.4% of naive CD8, roughly 2.3% of memory CD4, and approximately 0.42% of memory CD8 clonotypes were shared. Clonotypes shared by all four sorted-subset donors showed higher generation probabilities than non-shared clonotypes. Because the study included a small number of donors, the genetic and exposure-history diversity represented was limited. Sampling was limited to blood, and TCR repertoires in tissue likely differ from TCR repertoires in blood. Naive subsets generally had larger estimated clonotype richness than memory subsets. Even with the large sequencing depth, rarefaction of the sorted-subset datasets indicated that sequencing was incomplete.

TCR CDR3 regions were amplified from genomic DNA by multiplex PCR using the deep immunoSEQ assay. Genomic DNA extracted from each cell subset was distributed evenly over all wells of several immunoSEQ 96-well plates, and each plate served as one replicate. For sorted subsets, 150 to 250 ng of genomic DNA, equivalent to roughly 33,000 T cell genomes, went into each replicate PCR. Purified libraries were quantified with a Qubit 3.0 fluorometer, sized on a Bioanalyzer 2100, and re-quantified with the KAPA Library Quantification kit. Every immunoSEQ 96-well plate was sequenced on a separate single-read 150-cycle Illumina NextSeq 550 flow cell. The original methods were these. Because the immunoSEQ output held only junctional sequences and lacked quality scores, the filtering could not match the filtering applied to full-length reads. To assign V/J genes and CDR3, sequences were annotated against IMGT germline references using PyIR, a Python wrapper for IgBLAST v1.9. Reads were filtered out if the reads had weak V/J assignments (E-value above 1e-6), no CDR3, stop codons, out-of-frame junctions, or ambiguous translated residues. V3J clonotypes were defined as sequences sharing an identical inferred V gene, J gene, and CDR3 amino acid sequence. Percentage overlap between repertoires was calculated by dividing the number of shared unique clonotypes by the size of the smaller repertoire. Three approaches were used to assess repertoire richness: RTK rarefaction, the Chao1 estimator, and Recon v2.1 estimates of unobserved clonotypes. OLGA was used to compute generation probabilities for all TCRbeta clonotypes that the gDNA method yielded from a handful of donors. The clones in this table, taken by TCRdb from immuneACCESS, are in-frame only. Not every clone is retained; where verified, under half of the shortfall comes from an unresolved V gene, and the cause of the rest is unknown. V and J calls and clone size are given by that table; D and trimming were obtained from the DNA. Across this sample there are about 1 million clones, with about 77% seen only once. Of the sample, nearly 1.5% is held by the ten largest clones.

The CDR3 starts with the cysteine, ends with the phenylalanine, and has 17 residues. Only the CDR3 part of the read is kept: 51 bases, read in frame from the first base. In the germline V gene, CDR1 corresponds to SGHDT and CDR2 to YYEEEE. Here V drops 3 bases and J drops 5 bases, and the junction holds 10 bases not matched to any gene. With regard to this clone: The antigen it recognizes is unknown. Base qualities are missing; no much larger clone stands one base away.

Donors were healthy HIV-negative adults with no recently reported acute infections or vaccinations. Only Caucasian adults living in Nashville, Tennessee, USA were represented among the donors. CD4+ T cells were enriched by magnetic negative selection, after which naive cells were positively selected on CD45RA and the negative fraction was taken as the memory subset. Blood was obtained by leukapheresis, after which PBMCs were separated by Ficoll-Histopaque density gradient centrifugation and cryopreserved in liquid nitrogen vapor phase. Analytical flow cytometry was used to check the purity and quantity of every magnetically sorted T cell population. Each sorted fraction had its genomic DNA isolated and then quantified by UV absorbance on a Nanodrop 2000c.

Recombination linked TRBV5-6 to TRBJ1-4; a stretch of 10 junction bases matches TRBD1. The sequence was obtained from a man aged 18 to 30 in good health. Sequencing was carried out using memory CD4+ T cells sorted from blood. This specimen's cell subset or site label, interpreted: CD45RA-negative fraction. The sequenced DNA: TGTGCCAGCAGCTCCCAATACGGACAGGGGGGCAATGAAAAACTGTTTTTT. This translates into CASSSQYGQGGNEKLFF.